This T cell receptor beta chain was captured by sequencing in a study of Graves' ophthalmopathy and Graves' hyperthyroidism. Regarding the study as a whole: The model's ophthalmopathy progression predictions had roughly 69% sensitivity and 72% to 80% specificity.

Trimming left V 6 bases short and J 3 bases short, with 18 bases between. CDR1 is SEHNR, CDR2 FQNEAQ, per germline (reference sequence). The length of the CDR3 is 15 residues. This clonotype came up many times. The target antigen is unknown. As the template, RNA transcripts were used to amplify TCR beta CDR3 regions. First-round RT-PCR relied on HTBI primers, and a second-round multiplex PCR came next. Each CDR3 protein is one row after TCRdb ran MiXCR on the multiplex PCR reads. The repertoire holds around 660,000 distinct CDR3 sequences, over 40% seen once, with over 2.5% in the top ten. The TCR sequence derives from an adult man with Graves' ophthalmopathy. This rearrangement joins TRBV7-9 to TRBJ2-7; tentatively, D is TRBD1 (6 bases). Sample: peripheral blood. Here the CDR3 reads CASSYTDRPVYEQYF. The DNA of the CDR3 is TGTGCCAGCAGTTATACCGACAGGCCCGTCTACGAGCAGTACTTC.